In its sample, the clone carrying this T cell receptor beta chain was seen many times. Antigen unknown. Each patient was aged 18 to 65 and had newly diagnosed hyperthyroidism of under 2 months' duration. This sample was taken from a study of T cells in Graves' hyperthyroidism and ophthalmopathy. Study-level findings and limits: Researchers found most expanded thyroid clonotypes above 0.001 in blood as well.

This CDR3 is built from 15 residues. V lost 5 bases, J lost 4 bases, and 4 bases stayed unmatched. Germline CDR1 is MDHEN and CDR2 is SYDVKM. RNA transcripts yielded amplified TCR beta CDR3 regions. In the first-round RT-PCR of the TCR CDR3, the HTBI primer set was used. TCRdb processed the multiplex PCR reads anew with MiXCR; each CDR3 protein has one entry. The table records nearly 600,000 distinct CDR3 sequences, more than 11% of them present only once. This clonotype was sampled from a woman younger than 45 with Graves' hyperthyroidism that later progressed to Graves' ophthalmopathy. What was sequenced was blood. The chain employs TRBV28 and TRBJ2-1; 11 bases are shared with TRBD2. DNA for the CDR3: TGTGCCAGCAGTGGGACTAGCGGCTTTTACAATGAGCAGTTCTTC. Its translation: CASSGTSGFYNEQFF.